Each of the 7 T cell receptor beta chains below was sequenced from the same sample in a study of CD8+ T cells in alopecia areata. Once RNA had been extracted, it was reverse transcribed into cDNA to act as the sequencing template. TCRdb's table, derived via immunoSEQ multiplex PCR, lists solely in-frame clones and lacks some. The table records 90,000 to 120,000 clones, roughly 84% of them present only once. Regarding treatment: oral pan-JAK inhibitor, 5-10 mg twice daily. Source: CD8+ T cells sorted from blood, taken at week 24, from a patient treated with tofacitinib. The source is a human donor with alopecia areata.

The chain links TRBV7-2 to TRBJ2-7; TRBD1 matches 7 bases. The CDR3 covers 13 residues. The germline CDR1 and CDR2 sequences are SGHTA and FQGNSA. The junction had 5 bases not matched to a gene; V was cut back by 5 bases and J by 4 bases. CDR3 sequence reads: CASSRDSEYEQYF. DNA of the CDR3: TGTGCCAGCAGCCGGGACAGCGAGTACGAGCAGTACTTC.

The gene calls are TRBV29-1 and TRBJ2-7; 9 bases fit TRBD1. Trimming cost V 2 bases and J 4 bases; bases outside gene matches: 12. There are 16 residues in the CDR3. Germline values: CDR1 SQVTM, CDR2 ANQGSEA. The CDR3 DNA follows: TGCAGCGTTGAAATAGCCGGGACAGGGATAGATTACGAGCAGTACTTC. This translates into CSVEIAGTGIDYEQYF.

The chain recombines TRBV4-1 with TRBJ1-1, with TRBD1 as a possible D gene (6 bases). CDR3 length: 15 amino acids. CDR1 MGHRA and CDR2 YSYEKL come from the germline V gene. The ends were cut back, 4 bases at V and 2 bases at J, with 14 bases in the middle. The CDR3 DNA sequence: TGCGCCAGCAGCCGGACCCCACAGGGAAACACTGAAGCTTTCTTT. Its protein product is CASSRTPQGNTEAFF.

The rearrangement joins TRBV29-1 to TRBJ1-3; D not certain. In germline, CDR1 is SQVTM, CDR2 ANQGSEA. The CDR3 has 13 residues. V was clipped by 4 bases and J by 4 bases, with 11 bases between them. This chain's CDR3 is CSVGGGEGNTIYF. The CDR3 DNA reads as TGCAGCGTTGGAGGCGGAGAGGGAAACACCATATATTTT.

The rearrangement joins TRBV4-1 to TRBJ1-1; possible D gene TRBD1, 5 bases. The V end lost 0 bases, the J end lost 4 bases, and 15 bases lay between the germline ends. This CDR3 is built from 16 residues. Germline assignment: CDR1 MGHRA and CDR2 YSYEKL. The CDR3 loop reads CASSQDPGPGSTEAFF. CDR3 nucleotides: TGCGCCAGCAGCCAAGACCCGGGGCCTGGGAGCACTGAAGCTTTCTTT.

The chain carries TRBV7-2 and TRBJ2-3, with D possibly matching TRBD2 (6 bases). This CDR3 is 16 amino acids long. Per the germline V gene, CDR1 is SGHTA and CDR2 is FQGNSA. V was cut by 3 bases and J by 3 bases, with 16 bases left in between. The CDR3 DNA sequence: TGTGCCAGCAGCTTCCCGCGGAGGGAGCGGACAGATACGCAGTATTTT. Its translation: CASSFPRRERTDTQYF. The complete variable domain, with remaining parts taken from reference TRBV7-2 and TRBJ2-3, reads GAGVSQSPSNKVTEKGKDVELRCDPISGHTALYWYRQSLGQGLEFLIYFQGNSAPDKSGLPSDRFSAERTGGSVSTLTIQRTQQEDSAVYLCASSFPRRERTDTQYFGPGTRLTVL.

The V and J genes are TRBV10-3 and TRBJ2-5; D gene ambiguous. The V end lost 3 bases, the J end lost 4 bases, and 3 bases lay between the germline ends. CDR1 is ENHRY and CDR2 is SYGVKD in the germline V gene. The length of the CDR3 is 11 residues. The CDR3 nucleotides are TGTGCCATCAGTGAAGGAGAGACCCAGTACTTC. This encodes CAISEGETQYF.